Given below is one T cell receptor (beta chain) in context. Over several immunoSEQ plates, each subset's genomic DNA was distributed in even portions. Ten immunoSEQ deep assay plates held the unsorted PBMC DNA. The table came from immunoSEQ multiplex PCR; TCRdb's copy has only in-frame clones and leaves some out. The sample includes roughly 510,000 clones, over 75% seen only once; the top ten take roughly an eighth. This sample stems from a study of shared clonotypes between healthy human individuals. For the study at large: Those who served as donors were a couple of women and three men between the ages of 18 and 49.

The CDR3 spans 14 residues. CDR1 is SGHVS, CDR2 FQNEAQ, per germline. The V and J ends lost 5 bases and 6 bases respectively, with 13 bases between them. The source of this sequence is a woman aged 40-49 years in good health. Some clones in this sample may be carry-over from other donors' samples. Sequencing was performed on PBMCs. This chain connects TRBV7-8 to TRBJ2-2, with D perhaps being TRBD1 or TRBD2 (5 bases each). Here the CDR3 reads CASSLERGSGELFF. DNA of the CDR3: TGTGCCAGCAGCCTAGAGAGGGGATCCGGGGAGCTGTTTTTT. The full variable domain, completed using reference TRBV7-8 and TRBJ2-2, is GAGVSQSPRYKVAKRGQDVALRCDPISGHVSLFWYQQALGQGPEFLTYFQNEAQLDKSGLPSDRFFAERPEGSVSTLKIQRTQQEDSAVYLCASSLERGSGELFFGEGSRLTVL.